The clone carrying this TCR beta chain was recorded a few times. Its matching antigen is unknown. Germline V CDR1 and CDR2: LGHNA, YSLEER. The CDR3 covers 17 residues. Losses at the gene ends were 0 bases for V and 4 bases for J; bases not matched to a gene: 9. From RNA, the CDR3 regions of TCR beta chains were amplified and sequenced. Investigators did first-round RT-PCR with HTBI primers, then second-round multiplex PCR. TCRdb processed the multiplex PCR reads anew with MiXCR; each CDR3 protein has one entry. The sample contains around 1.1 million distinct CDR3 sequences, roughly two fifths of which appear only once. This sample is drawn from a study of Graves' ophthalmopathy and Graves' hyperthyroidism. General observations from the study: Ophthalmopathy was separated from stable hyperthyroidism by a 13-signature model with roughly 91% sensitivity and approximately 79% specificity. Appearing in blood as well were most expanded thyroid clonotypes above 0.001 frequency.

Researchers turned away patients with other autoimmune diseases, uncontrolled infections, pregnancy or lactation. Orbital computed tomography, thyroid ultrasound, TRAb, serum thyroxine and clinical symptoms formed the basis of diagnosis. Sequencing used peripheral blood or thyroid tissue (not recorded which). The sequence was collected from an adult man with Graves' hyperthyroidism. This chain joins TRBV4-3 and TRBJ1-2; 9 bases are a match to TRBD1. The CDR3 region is CASSQEGRGTGLYGYTF. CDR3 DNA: TGCGCCAGCAGCCAAGAGGGGAGAGGGACAGGGCTCTATGGCTACACCTTC.